This paragraph covers one T cell receptor (beta chain) sequence. Its antigen is unknown. The CDR3 totals 17 residues. The V and J ends lost 6 bases and 1 base respectively, with 18 bases between them. The germline gives CDR1 MDHEN, CDR2 SYDVKM. Among the patients, none had received any treatment before thyroid surgery. The sample originates from a study of metastatic and nonmetastatic thyroid tumors. Study-wide context: The authors compared repertoires across blood and tumor or nodule tissue from malignant and benign thyroid patients.

Whole-study findings and limits: When malignant thyroid tumors were compared with benign nodules, TCR beta diversity was reportedly significantly higher in the malignant tumors. This held in both blood and tumor samples.

As handled by the study authors: Across clinicopathological groups, CDR3 differences served as the basis for building a distant-metastasis classifier for papillary thyroid cancer. TCRdb called clones again from the PCR reads with MiXCR. Here the V and J calls rest on TCRdb's processing, not on the authors' analysis. There are 90,000 or so clones in the sample; less than 10% occur only once, and around 8.5% lies in the top ten. The specimen sequenced was blood. This receptor was identified in a female donor with papillary thyroid cancer or a benign thyroid nodule (not recorded which). Some clones in this sample may be carry-over from other donors' samples. The J gene is TRBJ2-2, the V gene TRBV28, with D uncertain. The CDR3 reads CASSSFIRRVNTGELFF. The CDR3 bases are TGTGCCAGCAGCTCCTTTATTCGAAGGGTGAACACCGGGGAGCTGTTTTTT.